These 13 T cell receptor beta chains were sequenced from one sample in a study of patients and donors after allogeneic stem cell transplantation. MiXCR, run by TCRdb on the RT-PCR reads, gives a single entry per CDR3 protein. The profile shows 150,000 to 250,000 distinct CDR3 sequences, about 40% of them singletons. Sequenced input: blood, either unsorted or a sorted T cell fraction (not recorded which). The receptors were sampled from a human donor who was either an allogeneic HSCT recipient or a stem cell or donor lymphocyte infusion donor (not recorded which). It is not recorded whose cells these are; they may come from a transplant donor.

A few counts support this clonotype. The CDR3 reads CASSLLGTGGRLGGNTIYF. The CDR3, as DNA: TGCGCCAGCAGCCTCCTCGGGACAGGGGGCCGCCTCGGGGGAAACACCATATATTTT. The gene calls are TRBV4-3 and TRBJ1-3, with 12 nucleotides matching TRBD1. The CDR3 has 19 amino acids. CDR1 LGHNA and CDR2 YSLEER come from the germline V gene. Trimming took 4 bases from V and 4 from J; bases not matched to a gene: 14.

CDR3 amino acids: CAIDVRGNTIYF. The CDR3 DNA follows: TGTGCCATCGACGTTAGAGGAAACACCATATATTTT. This sequence joins TRBV12-3 or TRBV12-4 and TRBJ1-3; D not certain. The CDR3 runs 12 residues. Trimming shortened V by 10 bases and J by 4 bases, and 11 bases separated the two germline ends.

The genes are TRBV2 and TRBJ2-7; D might be TRBD1 (6 bases). Trimming left V 6 bases short and J 3 bases short, with 12 bases between. The CDR3 consists of 13 residues. Germline assignment: CDR1 SNHLY and CDR2 FYNNEI. For the CDR3, the DNA is TGTGCCAGCAGGGCCGGGACAAACTACGAGCAGTACTTC. This translates into CASRAGTNYEQYF. The full variable domain, rest sourced from reference TRBV2 and TRBJ2-7, is EPEVTQTPSHQVTQMGQEVILRCVPISNHLYFYWYRQILGQKVEFLVSFYNNEISEKSEIFDDQFSVERPDGSNFTLKIRSTKLEDSAMYFCASRAGTNYEQYFGPGTRLTVT.

The rearrangement joins TRBV5-8 to TRBJ2-3; 7 nucleotides match TRBD1. The CDR3 length is 15 residues. Per germline, CDR1 SGHTS and CDR2 YDEGEE. J was trimmed by 1 base and V by 5 bases; bases with no gene match: 7. CDR3 sequence reads: CASRPTGDRTDTQYF. The CDR3 DNA follows: TGTGCCAGCAGACCCACAGGGGATCGCACAGATACGCAGTATTTT. The complete variable domain, with remaining parts taken from reference TRBV5-8 and TRBJ2-3, reads EAGVTQSPTHLIKTRGQQATLRCSPISGHTSVYWYQQALGLGLQFLLWYDEGEERNRGNFPPRFSGRQFPNYSSELNVNALELEDSALYLCASRPTGDRTDTQYFGPGTRLTVL.

The gene calls are TRBV13 and TRBJ1-5; possible D gene TRBD1, 6 bases. V lost 6 bases, J lost 7 bases, and 10 bases lay in between. The CDR3 totals 12 residues. Germline assignment: CDR1 PRHDT and CDR2 FYEKMQ (reference sequence). The CDR3 region is CASSWGGQPQHF. The CDR3 DNA reads TGTGCCAGCAGTTGGGGGGGCCAGCCCCAGCATTTT.

The CDR3 here is CASSLSYGGNEQFF. The CDR3, as DNA: TGTGCCAGCAGTTTATCGTACGGTGGGAATGAGCAGTTCTTC. The V gene is TRBV28, the J gene TRBJ2-1; D call uncertain. CDR3 size: 14 residues. V was clipped by 1 base and J by 7 bases, with 11 bases between them. Germline assignment: CDR1 MDHEN and CDR2 SYDVKM.

The chain recombines TRBV9 with TRBJ2-1, with 7 bases that match TRBD2. Trimming removed 0 bases from V and 5 bases from J; junction bases left unmatched: 5. Per the germline V gene, CDR1 is SGDLS and CDR2 is YYNGEE. This CDR3 contains 15 residues. CDR3 sequence (DNA): TGTGCCAGCAGCGTAGATAGCGGGCCTAACAATGAGCAGTTCTTC. Translated: CASSVDSGPNNEQFF.

The J gene is TRBJ2-7, the V gene TRBV27; the match to TRBD2 covers 8 bases. The CDR3 is made up of 13 amino acids. Germline-derived CDR1 and CDR2 are MNHEY and SMNVEV (reference sequence). V was pared by 5 bases and J by 3 bases, with 3 bases of the junction left unmatched. The CDR3 spells CASSTSGYYEQYF. The CDR3 region has the DNA TGTGCCAGCAGTACTAGCGGATACTACGAGCAGTACTTC.

This chain joins TRBV7-9 and TRBJ1-4; no clear D. Trimming removed 4 bases from V and 8 bases from J, with 11 bases in between. The germline gives CDR1 SEHNR, CDR2 FQNEAQ (reference sequence). This CDR3 comprises 13 residues. In DNA form, the CDR3 reads TGTGCCAGCAGCTACGCCAAAGGAGAAAAACTGTTTTTT. Translation: CASSYAKGEKLFF.

This clonotype has only a few counts. This chain connects TRBV2 to TRBJ2-7; perhaps TRBD2 as D (5 bases). V was pared by 3 bases and J by 0 bases, with 9 bases between. This CDR3 is 14 amino acids long. Germline V gene lookup returns CDR1 SNHLY and CDR2 FYNNEI. The CDR3 DNA is TGTGCCAGCAGTGACGGGAATAGCTCCTACGAGCAGTACTTC. Translating gives CASSDGNSSYEQYF.

The gene calls are TRBV20-1 and TRBJ1-2, with D tentatively TRBD1 (5 bases). This CDR3 is built from 14 residues. With 5 bases removed from V and 5 bases from J, the gap between germline ends came to 18 bases. The germline gives CDR1 DFQATT, CDR2 SNEGSKA (reference sequence). The CDR3 spells CSAQPPGLLYGYTF. CDR3 bases: TGCAGTGCTCAACCTCCGGGACTTTTGTATGGCTACACCTTC.

This clonotype was detected ten times or more. The chain employs TRBV28 and TRBJ1-5, with D unresolved. The CDR3 has 12 amino acids. Germline CDR1 reads MDHEN; CDR2 reads SYDVKM. V shed 5 bases and J shed 3 bases, with 5 bases lying between them. The CDR3 region has the DNA TGTGCCAGCAGTCAGTTCAATCAGCCCCAGCATTTT. It encodes CASSQFNQPQHF.

The J gene is TRBJ2-1, the V gene TRBV6-5; D ambiguous. Germline CDR1 reads MNHEY; CDR2 reads SVGAGI. Trimming took off 3 bases at V and 2 bases at J, with 5 bases between the two ends. The CDR3 loop spans 13 amino acids. DNA of the CDR3: TGTGCCAGCAGTTATGGGACCTACAATGAGCAGTTCTTC. Residues: CASSYGTYNEQFF.